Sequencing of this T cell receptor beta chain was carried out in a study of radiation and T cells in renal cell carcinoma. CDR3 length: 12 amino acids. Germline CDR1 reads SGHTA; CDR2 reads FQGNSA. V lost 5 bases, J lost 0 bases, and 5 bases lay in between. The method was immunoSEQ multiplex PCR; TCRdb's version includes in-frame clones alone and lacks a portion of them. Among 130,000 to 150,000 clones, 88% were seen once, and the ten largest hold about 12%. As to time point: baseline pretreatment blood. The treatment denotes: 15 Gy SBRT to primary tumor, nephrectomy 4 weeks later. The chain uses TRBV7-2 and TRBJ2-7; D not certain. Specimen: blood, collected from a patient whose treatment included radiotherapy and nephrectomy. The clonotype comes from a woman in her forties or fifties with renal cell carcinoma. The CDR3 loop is CASSTPSYEQYF. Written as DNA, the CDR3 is TGTGCCAGCAGCACACCCTCCTACGAGCAGTACTTC.